One and the same sample provided the 13 T cell receptor beta chains below, sequenced in a study of cytomegalovirus exposure and HLA in healthy donors. In the PCR, 60 Vbeta and 13 Jbeta primers were used. Clones were read by immunoSEQ multiplex PCR, and TCRdb kept only the in-frame ones, dropping some. The sample shows around 59,000 clones, approximately 83% of them seen only once. Specimen: PBMCs. These receptors were obtained from a human donor in good health.

This clone was seen a single time. The CDR3: CAIGATGTSTDTQYF. CDR3 sequence (DNA): TGTGCCATCGGGGCAACCGGGACTAGCACAGATACGCAGTATTTT. The rearrangement joins TRBV10-3 to TRBJ2-3; TRBD2 is a possible D gene (6 bases). Germline loops: CDR1 ENHRY, CDR2 SYGVKD. The CDR3 covers 15 residues. Between the trimmed V and J ends, which lost 8 bases and 0 bases, there was a span of 15 bases.

The chain couples TRBV4-1 to TRBJ2-1, with a possible D match to TRBD1 (7 bases). The V and J ends lost 3 bases and 9 bases respectively, with 9 bases between them. The germline gives CDR1 MGHRA, CDR2 YSYEKL. This CDR3 is 12 amino acids long. CDR3 in amino acids: CASSHQGGEQFF. The CDR3 nucleotides read TGCGCCAGCAGCCATCAGGGGGGTGAGCAGTTCTTC.

In this sample, this clone turned up a few times. The chain uses TRBV5-6 and TRBJ2-1; TRBD2 aligns across 11 bases. Trimming removed 3 bases from V and 4 bases from J; junction bases left unmatched: 3. Germline CDR1 SGHDT, CDR2 YYEEEE. This CDR3 has 15 amino acids. CDR3 in DNA: TGTGCCAGCAGCTATAGCGGGAGGGAGTACAATGAGCAGTTCTTC. Protein sequence: CASSYSGREYNEQFF.

The chain combines TRBV2 with TRBJ1-1; D unclear. Germline assignment: CDR1 SNHLY and CDR2 FYNNEI. CDR3 length equals 15 residues. Trimming left V 1 base short and J 1 base short, with 10 bases between. CDR3 residues: CASSEDSMRNTEAFF. The CDR3 bases are TGTGCCAGCAGTGAAGACAGTATGAGGAACACTGAAGCTTTCTTT.

The genes are TRBV4-2 and TRBJ2-7; a weak D match, TRBD2 (6 bases). The germline V gene has CDR1 LGHNA and CDR2 YNFKEQ. Trimming pared 0 bases from V and 3 bases from J, leaving 15 bases between. The CDR3 spans 16 residues. DNA for the CDR3: TGTGCCAGCAGCCAAGATAAGCGACTAGAGGTCTACGAGCAGTACTTC. Translated: CASSQDKRLEVYEQYF.

This clone came up a few times. This rearrangement joins TRBV7-2 to TRBJ2-5, with TRBD2 as a possible D gene (6 bases). This CDR3 has 14 amino acids. Trimming took off 3 bases at V and 5 bases at J, with 13 bases between the two ends. Germline assignment: CDR1 SGHTA and CDR2 FQGNSA. CDR3 residues: CASSLGLNLETQYF. CDR3 nucleotide sequence: TGTGCCAGCAGCTTGGGACTCAACCTTGAGACCCAGTACTTC.

This clone is medium-sized. V usage is TRBV6-1 and J usage is TRBJ2-7; TRBD2 matches 8 bases. The J segment lost 2 bases and the V segment lost 1 base, leaving 4 bases of the junction unmatched. The germline CDR1 and CDR2 sequences are MNHNS and SASEGT. The CDR3 has 15 amino acids. The CDR3 nucleotides are TGTGCCAGCAGTGAAGGGGCGGGAGGACCCTACGAGCAGTACTTC. Encoded protein: CASSEGAGGPYEQYF.

The sample holds a few counts of this clone. The CDR3 DNA sequence: TGTGCCAGCAGCTTATCCCACGGTAACTACGAGCAGTACTTC. It is translated as CASSLSHGNYEQYF. This rearrangement joins TRBV7-9 to TRBJ2-7; no clear D gene. The CDR3 contains 14 residues. CDR1 is SEHNR, CDR2 FQNEAQ, per germline (reference sequence). The germline V and J ends were trimmed by 2 bases and 3 bases, with 11 bases remaining between them.

The rearrangement joins TRBV7-2 to TRBJ2-1; TRBD2 matches 10 bases. Per germline, CDR1 SGHTA and CDR2 FQGNSA. CDR3 size: 17 residues. Trimming removed 5 bases from V and 4 bases from J; junction bases left unmatched: 11. The chain's CDR3 is CASSEQAGGPPYNEQFF. The CDR3, as DNA: TGTGCCAGCAGCGAGCAAGCGGGGGGGCCCCCTTACAATGAGCAGTTCTTC.

J is TRBJ2-7 and V is TRBV19, with 9 bases identical to TRBD1. V lost 3 bases to trimming and J lost 4 bases; unmatched junction nucleotides: 10. Germline assignment: CDR1 LNHDA and CDR2 SQIVND (reference sequence). The CDR3 sequence is 16 residues long. The CDR3 here is CASSMAHRGLLYEQYF. The CDR3 DNA reads TGTGCCAGTAGTATGGCCCACAGGGGGCTACTGTACGAGCAGTACTTC.

This chain links TRBV19 with TRBJ1-4; 7 positions match TRBD1. The CDR3 sequence is 15 residues long. Per the germline V gene, CDR1 is LNHDA and CDR2 is SQIVND (reference sequence). V shed 3 bases and J 8 bases; nucleotides not matched to a gene: 9. In DNA form, the CDR3 reads TGTGCCAGTAGTATCGGACTGACAGGGCGGGAAAAACTGTTTTTT. Protein: CASSIGLTGREKLFF. The full variable domain, with the rest looked up from reference TRBV19 and TRBJ1-4, is DGGITQSPKYLFRKEGQNVTLSCEQNLNHDAMYWYRQDPGQGLRLIYYSQIVNDFQKGDIAEGYSVSREKKESFPLTVTSAQKNPTAFYLCASSIGLTGREKLFFGSGTQLSVL.

V usage is TRBV18 and J usage is TRBJ1-3; D not resolved. The V end lost 4 bases, the J end lost 1 base, and 14 bases lay between the germline ends. The CDR3 runs to 16 residues. From germline, CDR1 is KGHSH and CDR2 LQKENI. The CDR3 here is CASSLAPGVSGNTIYF. The DNA for the CDR3 is TGTGCCAGCTCACTAGCCCCGGGTGTTTCTGGAAACACCATATATTTT.

The gene calls are TRBV11-2 and TRBJ2-7, with D perhaps TRBD1 (6 bases). The V and J ends lost 5 bases and 0 bases respectively, with 11 bases between them. The germline CDR1 and CDR2 sequences are SGHAT and FQNNGV. The CDR3 is 14 residues long. This CDR3 is CASSRRQVSYEQYF. The CDR3 nucleotides are TGTGCCAGCAGCCGCCGACAGGTCTCCTACGAGCAGTACTTC.